Below are 31 T cell receptor beta chains sequenced from a single sample in a study of blood T cell repertoires in COVID-19 (dated by TCRdb to the early 2020s). Library creation used the immunoSEQ multiplex PCR assay. TCRdb re-hosts the immuneACCESS table, in-frame sequences only. Its copies lack some clones; in the studies checked, an unresolved V gene accounts for under half of them, and the cause for the rest is not known. The sample table contains fewer than 250,000 clones; only one count was recorded for about four fifths of them. The ten largest account for approximately 4.8% of the sample. Input material: peripheral blood. All receptors come from a woman aged 70-85 years with acute or convalescent COVID-19.

V is TRBV6-5 and J is TRBJ1-3, with D tentatively TRBD1 (6 bases). Germline CDR1 is MNHEY and CDR2 is SVGAGI. Trimming stripped 5 bases from V and 1 base from J, with 9 bases between. CDR3 length equals 14 residues. CDR3 nucleotide sequence: TGTGCCAGCAGTACAGGGTATTCTGGAAACACCATATATTTT. Amino acids: CASSTGYSGNTIYF.

V gene TRBV5-1 combines with J gene TRBJ1-4; 9 nucleotides match TRBD1. The CDR3 has 16 residues. V trimming: 3 bases; J trimming: 8 bases; junction bases outside the gene matches: 11. CDR1 is SGHRS and CDR2 is YFSETQ in the germline V gene. CDR3 coding DNA: TGCGCCAGCAGCTCGTCCGGGACAGGGATTTTCGAAAAACTGTTTTTT. Protein product: CASSSSGTGIFEKLFF. The variable domain in full, with the rest retrieved from reference TRBV5-1 and TRBJ1-4, is KAGVTQTPRYLIKTRGQQVTLSCSPISGHRSVSWYQQTPGQGLQFLFEYFSETQRNKGNFPGRFSGRQFSNSRSEMNVSTLELGDSALYLCASSSSGTGIFEKLFFGSGTQLSVL.

The J gene is TRBJ1-2, the V gene TRBV18; TRBD1 matches at 7 bases. This CDR3 has 16 amino acids. The germline V gene has CDR1 KGHSH and CDR2 LQKENI. Germline trimming cut 3 bases from V and 10 bases from J; bases unmatched to any gene: 17. CDR3 amino acids: CASSPPTGEILNDYTF. Here the CDR3 DNA reads TGTGCCAGCTCACCTCCCACAGGGGAAATTCTAAATGACTACACCTTC.

The V gene is TRBV6-2 or TRBV6-3, the J gene TRBJ1-5; maybe TRBD1 (5 bases). CDR3 length: 14 amino acids. The germline V and J ends were trimmed by 4 bases and 3 bases, with 10 bases remaining between them. Germline CDR1 is MNHEY and CDR2 is SVGEGT. The CDR3 DNA sequence: TGTGCCAGCAGTTTTGGACACCTCAATCAGCCCCAGCATTTT. Translated, it gives CASSFGHLNQPQHF.

In DNA form, the CDR3 reads TGTGCCAGCAGCTTGGGGACAGGGTTTTTGAACACTGAAGCTTTCTTT. As protein: CASSLGTGFLNTEAFF. The chain carries TRBV5-4 and TRBJ1-1; TRBD1 agrees at 8 bases. The CDR3 covers 16 residues. The junction had 4 bases not matched to a gene; V was cut back by 0 bases and J by 0 bases. CDR1 and CDR2 from the germline V gene are SGHNT and YYREEE (reference sequence).

This clone was seen more than once but under ten times. The chain is built from TRBV7-6 and TRBJ1-3; weak D call: TRBD1 (5 bases). Germline V gene data show CDR1 as SGHVS and CDR2 as FNYEAQ. The V gene lost 6 bases and the J gene lost 4 bases, with 16 bases spanning the gap. The CDR3 is 15 amino acids. This CDR3 reads CASSSGTNRGNTIYF. The DNA for the CDR3 is TGTGCCAGCAGTTCAGGGACTAATCGAGGAAACACCATATATTTT.

The V gene is TRBV5-1, the J gene TRBJ1-2; D perhaps matches TRBD1 (6 bases). This CDR3 region has 17 residues. Germline lookup yields CDR1 SGHRS and CDR2 YFSETQ. Trimming cost V 2 bases and J 4 bases, with 21 bases left between them. The CDR3 is CASSFGVIIGQSYGYTF. The CDR3, as DNA: TGCGCCAGCAGCTTCGGGGTAATTATAGGACAGTCCTATGGCTACACCTTC.

The rearrangement uses TRBV7-8 and TRBJ1-4; D might be TRBD1 (6 bases). The germline V gene has CDR1 SGHVS and CDR2 FQNEAQ. This CDR3 is built from 15 residues. The V end was cut by 3 bases, the J end by 4 bases, with 12 bases between. In DNA form, the CDR3 reads TGTGCCAGCAGCTTCTCAACAGGGTTTAATGAAAAACTGTTTTTT. This encodes CASSFSTGFNEKLFF.

J is TRBJ2-2 and V is TRBV7-2; unclear D gene. Germline V gene sequence: CDR1 SGHTA, CDR2 FQGNSA. The CDR3 spans 15 residues. Between the trimmed V and J ends, which lost 1 base and 0 bases, there was a span of 6 bases. CDR3 amino acids: CASSLVRPNTGELFF. DNA for the CDR3: TGTGCCAGCAGCTTAGTCCGTCCGAACACCGGGGAGCTGTTTTTT.

V gene TRBV29-1 combines with J gene TRBJ1-1; D not certain. The V gene lost 7 bases and the J gene lost 0 bases, with 12 bases spanning the gap. This CDR3 has 13 amino acids. Per germline, CDR1 SQVTM and CDR2 ANQGSEA. The CDR3 nucleotides are TGCAGCGGACTCACACCTATGAACACTGAAGCTTTCTTT. Its protein is CSGLTPMNTEAFF.

This clone was counted only a few times. The CDR3 reads CASSQEVREGGNTEAFF. The CDR3 bases are TGTGCCAGCAGCCAAGAGGTACGGGAGGGAGGGAACACTGAAGCTTTCTTT. This chain joins TRBV4-2 and TRBJ1-1, with D uncertain. V dropped 0 bases and J dropped 1 base, with 15 bases sitting between them. This CDR3 comprises 17 residues. Germline lookup yields CDR1 LGHNA and CDR2 YNFKEQ.

Only a few counts were recorded for this clone. V usage is TRBV4-1 and J usage is TRBJ1-2, with D possibly TRBD1 on 5 matching bases. The CDR3 loop spans 15 amino acids. CDR1 is MGHRA, CDR2 YSYEKL, per germline. V lost 2 bases and J 2 bases, leaving 12 bases between the germline ends. The DNA of the CDR3 is TGCGCCAGCAGCCAAAAATCGCCAGGGAACTATGGCTACACCTTC. Translated: CASSQKSPGNYGYTF.

The chain employs TRBV7-9 and TRBJ1-2; 10 nucleotides line up with TRBD1. Losses at the gene ends were 5 bases for V and 4 bases for J; bases not matched to a gene: 4. CDR1 SEHNR and CDR2 FQNEAQ come from the germline V gene (reference sequence). CDR3 length equals 14 residues. The DNA for the CDR3 is TGTGCCAGCAGCCTAAGGGACAGGGGCTATGGCTACACCTTC. Translating gives CASSLRDRGYGYTF.

The chain links TRBV6-5 to TRBJ1-4; D perhaps matches TRBD1 (6 bases). The CDR3 is made up of 14 amino acids. Per germline, CDR1 MNHEY and CDR2 SVGAGI. Trimming shortened V by 10 bases and J by 5 bases, and 17 bases separated the two germline ends. The CDR3 sequence: CATKRQGLNEKLFF. DNA for the CDR3: TGTGCCACCAAACGCCAGGGGCTCAATGAAAAACTGTTTTTT.

This clone was recorded only once. This rearrangement joins TRBV6-5 to TRBJ1-4; 8 bases are a match to TRBD1. Looked up from germline, CDR1 is MNHEY and CDR2 is SVGAGI. This CDR3 spans 14 amino acids. The trim removed 6 bases at V and 7 bases at J, leaving 7 bases unmatched. The CDR3: CASRPRGTGEKLFF. DNA of the CDR3: TGTGCCAGCAGGCCGAGGGGGACAGGTGAAAAACTGTTTTTT.

This rearrangement joins TRBV6-6 to TRBJ1-1, with TRBD1 matching 8 bases. Trimming at V came to 11 bases and at J to 3 bases, leaving 11 bases not matched to a gene. Germline CDR1 MNHNY, CDR2 SVGAGI (reference sequence). There are 14 residues in the CDR3. The CDR3 DNA follows: TGTGCCGGGGGCGGACAGGGCGCCTACACTGAAGCTTTCTTT. As protein: CAGGGQGAYTEAFF.

The chain joins TRBV5-6 to TRBJ2-1; 7 bases agree with TRBD2. In germline, CDR1 is SGHDT, CDR2 YYEEEE. With 4 bases clipped from V and 9 bases from J, the junction kept 16 bases outside the gene matches. The CDR3 is made up of 16 amino acids. The CDR3 DNA reads TGTGCCAGCAGCGTCGAAGGGAGGGCTACCCTCCGTGAGCAGTTCTTC. This encodes CASSVEGRATLREQFF.

The chain has TRBV24-1 and TRBJ2-7, with 7 bases aligning to TRBD1. Germline CDR1 reads KGHDR; CDR2 reads SFDVKD. Trimming cost V 4 bases and J 0 bases; bases outside gene matches: 5. This CDR3 comprises 15 residues. The CDR3 here is CATSDPTGPSYEQYF. The CDR3 nucleotides read TGTGCCACCAGTGACCCGACAGGGCCCTCCTACGAGCAGTACTTC.

A single count supports this clone. This chain connects TRBV5-4 to TRBJ2-3, with D possibly being TRBD2 (6 bases). The germline V gene has CDR1 SGHNT and CDR2 YYREEE (reference sequence). The CDR3 is made up of 14 amino acids. Trimming cost V 3 bases and J 0 bases, with 8 bases left between them. CDR3 in amino acids: CASSSAGSTDTQYF. In DNA, the CDR3 is TGTGCCAGCAGCTCAGCGGGTAGCACAGATACGCAGTATTTT.

The genes are TRBV6-2 or TRBV6-3 and TRBJ1-2; a possible D gene is TRBD1 (5 bases). Trimming cost V 6 bases and J 4 bases, with 15 bases left between them. The germline V gene has CDR1 MNHEY and CDR2 SVGEGT. The CDR3 sequence is 14 residues long. For the CDR3, the DNA is TGTGCCAGCAGCCCGGCGGGGGTTGGCTATGGCTACACCTTC. Amino acids: CASSPAGVGYGYTF.

In nucleotides, the CDR3 is TGCGCCAGCAGTCCCACCCGGACAGGGGGAGAGACCCAGTACTTC. This codes for CASSPTRTGGETQYF. The V and J genes are TRBV5-1 and TRBJ2-5; the match to TRBD1 covers 10 bases. The length of the CDR3 is 15 residues. The germline V gene encodes CDR1 SGHRS and CDR2 YFSETQ. The V and J ends lost 5 bases and 4 bases, in that order; junction bases with no gene match: 8.

In its sample, this clone was seen a few times. Additional DNA sequences in this sample encode the identical CDR3. The chain combines TRBV7-2 with TRBJ2-7; 8 positions agree with TRBD1. The CDR3 runs to 16 residues. The J segment lost 0 bases and the V segment lost 5 bases, leaving 9 bases of the junction unmatched. From germline, CDR1 is SGHTA and CDR2 FQGNSA. DNA for the CDR3: TGTGCCAGCAGCCCAGGACAGGGTTATTCCTCCTACGAGCAGTACTTC. It translates to CASSPGQGYSSYEQYF.

This sequence joins TRBV6-1 and TRBJ1-1; 9 bases fit TRBD1. V lost 3 bases and J lost 6; bases outside the gene matches: 2. Germline CDR1 is MNHNS and CDR2 is SASEGT. The CDR3 is 13 residues long. The chain's CDR3 is CASSERQGAEAFF. The DNA of the CDR3 is TGTGCCAGCAGTGAGAGACAGGGGGCTGAAGCTTTCTTT.

The V gene is TRBV5-4, the J gene TRBJ2-2; 10 nucleotides match TRBD1. J was trimmed by 7 bases and V by 4 bases; bases with no gene match: 10. The CDR3 is 16 residues long. Germline assignment: CDR1 SGHNT and CDR2 YYREEE (reference sequence). The CDR3 protein is CASSPPGQGNHGELFF. The CDR3 DNA reads as TGTGCCAGCAGCCCTCCGGGACAGGGGAATCACGGGGAGCTGTTTTTT. The variable domain in full, completed from reference TRBV5-4 and TRBJ2-2, reads ETGVTQSPTHLIKTRGQQVTLRCSSQSGHNTVSWYQQALGQGPQFIFQYYREEENGRGNFPPRFSGLQFPNYSSELNVNALELDDSALYLCASSPPGQGNHGELFFGEGSRLTVL.

The rearrangement uses TRBV7-2 and TRBJ1-1; D unresolved. Germline V gene data show CDR1 as SGHTA and CDR2 as FQGNSA. With 4 bases removed from V and 5 bases from J, the gap between germline ends came to 17 bases. This CDR3 has 15 amino acids. As DNA, the CDR3 is TGTGCCAGCAGCTCCTACGGACCCCCGGGGACTGAAGCTTTCTTT. As protein: CASSSYGPPGTEAFF.

This clone has a single count. This sequence joins TRBV7-2 and TRBJ2-1; TRBD2 matches 11 bases. CDR3 length: 15 amino acids. The V gene's germline CDR1 is SGHTA and CDR2 FQGNSA. The V segment lost 6 bases and the J segment 4 bases; nucleotides outside the gene matches: 5. The CDR3 spells CASSTSGGGYNEQFF. CDR3 nucleotides: TGTGCCAGCAGTACTAGCGGGGGCGGGTACAATGAGCAGTTCTTC.

The V and J genes are TRBV30 and TRBJ2-7; 11 bases align to TRBD1. Per the germline V gene, CDR1 is GTSNPN and CDR2 is SVGIG (reference sequence). Trimming cost V 8 bases and J 7 bases; bases outside gene matches: 10. The CDR3 spans 13 residues. For the CDR3, the DNA is TGTGCCACGACGGACAGGGGGCTGGATGAGCAGTACTTC. It yields the protein CATTDRGLDEQYF.

The chain couples TRBV2 to TRBJ1-1; D is undetermined. CDR1 and CDR2 from the germline V gene are SNHLY and FYNNEI. The CDR3 totals 13 residues. Trimming left V 3 bases short and J 4 bases short, with 9 bases between. In DNA form, the CDR3 reads TGTGCCAGCAGTGAGGCGGCCGGCACTGAAGCTTTCTTT. Protein: CASSEAAGTEAFF.

The gene calls are TRBV7-9 and TRBJ2-2, with no clear D. The CDR3 spans 14 residues. V shed 7 bases and J shed 4 bases, with 13 bases lying between them. The germline CDR1 and CDR2 sequences are SEHNR and FQNEAQ (reference sequence). The DNA of the CDR3 is TGTGCCAGCAAATTGGGTTCGGGCACCGGGGAGCTGTTTTTT. As protein: CASKLGSGTGELFF.

This chain links TRBV29-1 with TRBJ1-1; 8 nucleotides match TRBD1. V trimming: 6 bases; J trimming: 4 bases; junction bases outside the gene matches: 10. CDR1 is SQVTM and CDR2 is ANQGSEA in the germline V gene. This CDR3 is 14 amino acids long. The CDR3 sequence is CSVKTGAFGTEAFF. The CDR3 nucleotides are TGCAGCGTAAAGACAGGGGCCTTTGGCACTGAAGCTTTCTTT.

This chain connects TRBV4-3 to TRBJ2-7, with D perhaps TRBD2 (5 bases). This CDR3 comprises 16 residues. Germline values: CDR1 LGHNA, CDR2 YSLEER. The V end lost 0 bases, the J end lost 7 bases, and 19 bases lay between the germline ends. The chain's CDR3 is CASSQDRGEPNWEQYF. CDR3 DNA: TGCGCCAGCAGCCAAGATCGTGGGGAGCCTAACTGGGAGCAGTACTTC.